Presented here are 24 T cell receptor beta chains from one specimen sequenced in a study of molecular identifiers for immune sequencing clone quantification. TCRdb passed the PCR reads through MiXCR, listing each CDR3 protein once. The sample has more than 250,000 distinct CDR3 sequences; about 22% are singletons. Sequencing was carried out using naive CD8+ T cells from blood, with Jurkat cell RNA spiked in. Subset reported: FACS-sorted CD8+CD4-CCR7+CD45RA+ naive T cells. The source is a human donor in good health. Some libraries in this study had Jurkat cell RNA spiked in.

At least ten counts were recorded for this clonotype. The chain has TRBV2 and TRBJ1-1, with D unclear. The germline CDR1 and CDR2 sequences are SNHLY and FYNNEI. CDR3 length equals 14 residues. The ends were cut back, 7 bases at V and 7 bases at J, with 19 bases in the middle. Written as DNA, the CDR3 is TGTGCCAGCACCCTATTAGGGCCGGGGAGTGAAGCTTTCTTT. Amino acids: CASTLLGPGSEAFF.

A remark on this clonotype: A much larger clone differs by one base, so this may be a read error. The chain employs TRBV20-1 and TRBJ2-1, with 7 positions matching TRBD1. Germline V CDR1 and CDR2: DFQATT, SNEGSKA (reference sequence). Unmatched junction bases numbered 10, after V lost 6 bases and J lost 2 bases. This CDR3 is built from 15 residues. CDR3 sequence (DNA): TGCAGTGCAGACGAACAGGGGCTTCCCTACAATGAGCAGTTCTTC. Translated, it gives CSADEQGLPYNEQFF.

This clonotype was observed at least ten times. The CDR3 DNA follows: TGTGCCTCGGACAGGTCCTCTGGTTCGGACACCATATATTTT. It codes for CASDRSSGSDTIYF. The chain uses TRBV7-9 and TRBJ1-3, with 7 bases aligning to TRBD1. Germline loops: CDR1 SEHNR, CDR2 FQNEAQ (reference sequence). The CDR3 consists of 14 residues. J lost 8 bases, V lost 11 bases, and 15 bases had no gene match.

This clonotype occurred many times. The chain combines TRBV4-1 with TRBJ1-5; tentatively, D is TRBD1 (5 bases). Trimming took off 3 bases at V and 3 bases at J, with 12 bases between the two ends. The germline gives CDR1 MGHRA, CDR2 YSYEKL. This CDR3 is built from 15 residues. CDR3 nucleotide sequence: TGCGCCAGCAGCCAGGGGGGGGGATACAATCAGCCCCAGCATTTT. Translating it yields CASSQGGGYNQPQHF.

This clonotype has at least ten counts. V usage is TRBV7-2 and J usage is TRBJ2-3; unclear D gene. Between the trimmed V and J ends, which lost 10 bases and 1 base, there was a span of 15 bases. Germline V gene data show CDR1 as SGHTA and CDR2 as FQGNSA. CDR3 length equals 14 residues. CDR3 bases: TGTGCCATCCAGACGAACCCTGGCACAGATACGCAGTATTTT. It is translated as CAIQTNPGTDTQYF.

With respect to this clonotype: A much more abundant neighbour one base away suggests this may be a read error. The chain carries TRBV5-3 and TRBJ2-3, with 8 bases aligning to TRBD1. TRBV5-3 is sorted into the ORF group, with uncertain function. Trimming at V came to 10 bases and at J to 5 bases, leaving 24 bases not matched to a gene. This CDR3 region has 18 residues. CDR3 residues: CAGSLPDRGLLGRDTQYF. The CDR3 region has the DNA TGTGCCGGCAGCTTGCCTGACAGGGGACTCCTGGGTAGAGATACGCAGTATTTT.

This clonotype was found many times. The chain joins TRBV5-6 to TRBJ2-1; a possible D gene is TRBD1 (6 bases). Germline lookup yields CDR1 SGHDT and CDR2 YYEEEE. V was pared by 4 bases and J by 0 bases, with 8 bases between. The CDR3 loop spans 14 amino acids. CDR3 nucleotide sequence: TGTGCCAGCAGCGGGGGCCTCTCCTACAATGAGCAGTTCTTC. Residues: CASSGGLSYNEQFF.

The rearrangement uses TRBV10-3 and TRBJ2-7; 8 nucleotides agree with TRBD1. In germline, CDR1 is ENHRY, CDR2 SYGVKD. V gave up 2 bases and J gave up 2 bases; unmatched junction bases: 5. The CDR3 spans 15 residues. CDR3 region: CAISETTGATYEQYF. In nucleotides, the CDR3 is TGTGCCATCAGTGAGACGACAGGGGCGACCTACGAGCAGTACTTC.

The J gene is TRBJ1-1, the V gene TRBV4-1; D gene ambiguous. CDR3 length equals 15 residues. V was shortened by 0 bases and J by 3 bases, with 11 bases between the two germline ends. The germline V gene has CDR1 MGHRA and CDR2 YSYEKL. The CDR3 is CASSQEWPRDTEAFF. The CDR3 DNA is TGCGCCAGCAGCCAAGAATGGCCGAGGGACACTGAAGCTTTCTTT.

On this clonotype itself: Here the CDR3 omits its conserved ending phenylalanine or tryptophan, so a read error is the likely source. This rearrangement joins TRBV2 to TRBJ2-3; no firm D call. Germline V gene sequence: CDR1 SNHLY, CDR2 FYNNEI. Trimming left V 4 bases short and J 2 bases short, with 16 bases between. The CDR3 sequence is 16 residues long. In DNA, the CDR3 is TGTGCCAGCAGTGCGAAATGGGCCCTCGACACAGATACGCAGTATTTA. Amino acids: CASSAKWALDTDTQYL.

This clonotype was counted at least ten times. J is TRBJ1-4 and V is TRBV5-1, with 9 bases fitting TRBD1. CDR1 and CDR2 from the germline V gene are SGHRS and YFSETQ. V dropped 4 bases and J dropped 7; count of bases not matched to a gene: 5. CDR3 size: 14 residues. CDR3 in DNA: TGCGCCAGCAGCCCACAGGGGGCGAGTGAAAAACTGTTTTTT. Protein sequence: CASSPQGASEKLFF. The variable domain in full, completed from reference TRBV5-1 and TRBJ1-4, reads KAGVTQTPRYLIKTRGQQVTLSCSPISGHRSVSWYQQTPGQGLQFLFEYFSETQRNKGNFPGRFSGRQFSNSRSEMNVSTLELGDSALYLCASSPQGASEKLFFGSGTQLSVL.

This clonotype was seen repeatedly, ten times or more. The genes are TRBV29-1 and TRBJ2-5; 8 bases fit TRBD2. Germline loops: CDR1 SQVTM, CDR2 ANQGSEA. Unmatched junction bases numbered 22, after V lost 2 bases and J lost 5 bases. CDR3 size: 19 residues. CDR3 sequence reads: CSVEKYGRAGRGFSETQYF. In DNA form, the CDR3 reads TGCAGCGTTGAAAAGTACGGGAGGGCCGGTCGGGGGTTTAGCGAGACCCAGTACTTC. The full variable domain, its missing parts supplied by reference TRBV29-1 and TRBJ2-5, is SAVISQKPSRDICQRGTSLTIQCQVDSQVTMMFWYRQQPGQSLTLIATANQGSEATYESGFVIDKFPISRPNLTFSTLTVSNMSPEDSSIYLCSVEKYGRAGRGFSETQYFGPGTRLLVL.

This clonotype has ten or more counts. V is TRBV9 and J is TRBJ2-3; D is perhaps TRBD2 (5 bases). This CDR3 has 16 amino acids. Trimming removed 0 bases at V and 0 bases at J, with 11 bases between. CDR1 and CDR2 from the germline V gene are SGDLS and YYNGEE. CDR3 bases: TGTGCCAGCAGCGTAGCTACAGCGGCCAGCACAGATACGCAGTATTTT. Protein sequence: CASSVATAASTDTQYF.

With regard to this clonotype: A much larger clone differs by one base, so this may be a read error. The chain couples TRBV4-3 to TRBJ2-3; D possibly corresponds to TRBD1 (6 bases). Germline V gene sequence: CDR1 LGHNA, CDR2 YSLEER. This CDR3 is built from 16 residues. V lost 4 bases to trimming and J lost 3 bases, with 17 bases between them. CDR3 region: CASSRRDTRMTDTQYF. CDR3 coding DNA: TGCGCCAGCAGCCGCCGGGACACTAGAATGACAGATACGCAGTATTTT.

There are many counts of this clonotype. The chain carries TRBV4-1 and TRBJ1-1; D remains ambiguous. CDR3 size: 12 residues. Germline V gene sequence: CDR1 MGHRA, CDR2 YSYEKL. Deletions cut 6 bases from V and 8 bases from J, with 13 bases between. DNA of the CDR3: TGCGCCAGCAGGCAACCCCGGGGAGAAGCTTTCTTT. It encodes CASRQPRGEAFF.

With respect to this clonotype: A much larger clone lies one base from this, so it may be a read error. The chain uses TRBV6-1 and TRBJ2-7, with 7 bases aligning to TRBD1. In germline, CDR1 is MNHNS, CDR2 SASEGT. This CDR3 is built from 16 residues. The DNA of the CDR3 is TGTGCCAGCAGTGAACGGCCCGGGACAGCAAACTACGTGCAGTACTTC. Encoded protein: CASSERPGTANYVQYF.

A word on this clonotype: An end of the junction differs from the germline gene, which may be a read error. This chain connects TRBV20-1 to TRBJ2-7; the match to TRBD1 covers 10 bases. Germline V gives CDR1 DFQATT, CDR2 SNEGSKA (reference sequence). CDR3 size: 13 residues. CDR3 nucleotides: TGCAGTGCTCGCGGGACAGGGGTTTACGAGCGGTACTTC. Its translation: CSARGTGVYERYF.

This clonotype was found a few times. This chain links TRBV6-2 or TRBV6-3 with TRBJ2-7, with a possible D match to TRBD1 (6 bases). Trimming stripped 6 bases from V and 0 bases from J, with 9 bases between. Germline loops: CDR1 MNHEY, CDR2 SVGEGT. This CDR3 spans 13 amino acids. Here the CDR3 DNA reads TGTGCCAGCAGGGGACAAATCTCCTACGAGCAGTACTTC. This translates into CASRGQISYEQYF.

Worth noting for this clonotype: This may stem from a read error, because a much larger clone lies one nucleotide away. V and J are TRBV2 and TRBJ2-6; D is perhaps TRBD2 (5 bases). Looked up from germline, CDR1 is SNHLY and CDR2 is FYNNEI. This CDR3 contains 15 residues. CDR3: CVSSERSSGANVLTF. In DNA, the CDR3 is TGTGTCAGCAGTGAGCGGAGCTCTGGGGCCAACGTCCTGACTTTC.

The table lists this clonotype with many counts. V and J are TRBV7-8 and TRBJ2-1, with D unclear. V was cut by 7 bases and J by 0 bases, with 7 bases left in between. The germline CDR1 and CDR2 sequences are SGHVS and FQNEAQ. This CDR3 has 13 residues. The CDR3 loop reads CASTIRSYNEQFF. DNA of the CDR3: TGTGCCAGCACCATCCGCTCCTACAATGAGCAGTTCTTC.

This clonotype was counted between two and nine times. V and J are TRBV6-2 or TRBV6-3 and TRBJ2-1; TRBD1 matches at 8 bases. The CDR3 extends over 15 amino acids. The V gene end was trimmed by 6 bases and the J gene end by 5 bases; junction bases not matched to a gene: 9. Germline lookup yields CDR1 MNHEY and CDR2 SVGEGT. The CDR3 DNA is TGTGCCAGCAGGGCGGTGGGGACAGGACACAATGAGCAGTTCTTC. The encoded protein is CASRAVGTGHNEQFF.

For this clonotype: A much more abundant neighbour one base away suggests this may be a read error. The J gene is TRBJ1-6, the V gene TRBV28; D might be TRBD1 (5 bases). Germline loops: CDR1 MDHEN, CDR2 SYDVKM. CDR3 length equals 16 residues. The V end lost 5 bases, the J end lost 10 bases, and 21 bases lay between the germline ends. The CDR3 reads CASSTRAIQDRSPLHF. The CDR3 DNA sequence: TGTGCCAGCAGTACAAGGGCCATACAGGACCGGTCACCCCTCCACTTT.

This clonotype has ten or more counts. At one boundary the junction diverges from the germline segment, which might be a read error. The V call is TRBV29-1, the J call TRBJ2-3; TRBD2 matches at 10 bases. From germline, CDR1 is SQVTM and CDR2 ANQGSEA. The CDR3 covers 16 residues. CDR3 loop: CNVEFLAGGRTDTQYF. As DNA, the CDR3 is TGCAACGTTGAATTTTTAGCGGGAGGACGCACAGATACGCAGTATTTT.

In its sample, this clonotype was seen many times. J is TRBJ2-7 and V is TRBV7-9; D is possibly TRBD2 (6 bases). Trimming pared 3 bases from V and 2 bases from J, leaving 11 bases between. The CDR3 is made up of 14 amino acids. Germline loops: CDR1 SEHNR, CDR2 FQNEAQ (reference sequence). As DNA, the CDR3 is TGTGCCAGCAGCTTCGCGGGACGCCCCTACGAGCAGTACTTC. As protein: CASSFAGRPYEQYF.